Listed here are 8 T cell receptor beta chains from one sample, sequenced in a study of siplizumab effects on memory and regulatory T cells. The data were produced by immunoSEQ multiplex PCR, yet TCRdb's version contains in-frame clones alone and is incomplete. This sample has 120,000 or so clones, with 80% to 95% found just once. Sequenced sample: CD4+ T cells sorted from blood. The receptors stem from a human donor in good health.

The rearrangement joins TRBV6-4 to TRBJ1-2, with TRBD1 identical over 7 bases. Germline CDR1 reads MRHNA; CDR2 reads SNTAGT. The ends lost 6 bases at V and 4 bases at J; junction bases unmatched: 14. The CDR3 is made up of 16 amino acids. CDR3 protein: CASRATTGFGAYGYTF. Written as DNA, the CDR3 is TGTGCCAGCAGAGCCACGACAGGGTTTGGTGCCTATGGCTACACCTTC.

In DNA, the CDR3 is TGCGCCAGCAGTGATCTCGGGACAGCTGACTTGAATACGCAGTATTTT. It encodes CASSDLGTADLNTQYF. This chain uses TRBV10-1 with TRBJ2-3, with 7 bases lining up with TRBD1. The CDR3 sequence is 16 residues long. Germline CDR1 is WNHNN and CDR2 is SYGVQD (reference sequence). V lost 3 bases to trimming and J lost 7 bases; unmatched junction nucleotides: 13.

This chain joins TRBV5-8 and TRBJ1-5; no reliable D call. V lost 4 bases and J 6 bases, leaving 14 bases between the germline ends. The CDR3 runs 14 residues. The V gene's germline CDR1 is SGHTS and CDR2 YDEGEE. The CDR3 is CASSIRVPIQPQHF. The DNA of the CDR3 is TGTGCCAGCAGCATCCGGGTCCCGATTCAGCCCCAGCATTTT. Combining the CDR3 with reference TRBV5-8 and TRBJ1-5 gives the whole variable domain EAGVTQSPTHLIKTRGQQATLRCSPISGHTSVYWYQQALGLGLQFLLWYDEGEERNRGNFPPRFSGRQFPNYSSELNVNALELEDSALYLCASSIRVPIQPQHFGDGTRLSIL.

This chain connects TRBV30 to TRBJ1-3; 7 nucleotides align to TRBD1. This CDR3 comprises 14 residues. CDR1 GTSNPN and CDR2 SVGIG come from the germline V gene (reference sequence). After removal of 8 bases from V and 0 bases from J, the junction contained 7 bases not matched to a gene. In nucleotides, the CDR3 is TGTGCCAGCGAGGACAGGAGCTCTGGAAACACCATATATTTT. Translated, it gives CASEDRSSGNTIYF.

This clone was recorded a few times. The V gene is TRBV2, the J gene TRBJ1-1; maybe TRBD1 (5 bases). From germline, CDR1 is SNHLY and CDR2 FYNNEI. The CDR3 consists of 12 residues. The germline V and J ends were trimmed by 7 bases and 1 base, with 7 bases remaining between them. CDR3 region: CASTGQNTEAFF. DNA of the CDR3: TGTGCCAGCACTGGACAGAACACTGAAGCTTTCTTT.

This clone turned up a few times. V usage is TRBV6-1 and J usage is TRBJ1-2, with 7 bases identical to TRBD1. Germline assignment: CDR1 MNHNS and CDR2 SASEGT. The CDR3 consists of 13 residues. V lost 6 bases, J lost 4 bases, and 5 bases stayed unmatched. The CDR3 sequence: CASRRGQSYGYTF. The CDR3 DNA follows: TGTGCCAGCAGGAGGGGGCAGAGCTATGGCTACACCTTC.

The gene calls are TRBV7-2 and TRBJ1-5; D not resolved. In germline, CDR1 is SGHTA, CDR2 FQGNSA. V shed 5 bases and J shed 0 bases, with 11 bases lying between them. This CDR3 is 15 amino acids long. In nucleotides, the CDR3 is TGTGCCAGCAGCCCCGAGAGTTATAGCAATCAGCCCCAGCATTTT. Encoded protein: CASSPESYSNQPQHF.

The CDR3 sequence: CASSVNSYEQYF. CDR3 bases: TGTGCCAGCAGTGTCAACTCCTACGAGCAGTACTTC. The chain couples TRBV2 to TRBJ2-7; D not certain. V was trimmed by 4 bases and J by 0 bases, leaving 4 bases between them. Germline assignment: CDR1 SNHLY and CDR2 FYNNEI. This CDR3 has 12 residues.